Following are 24 T cell receptor beta chains from one sample sequenced in a study of OX40 agonist ivuxolimab in advanced cancers. Assay used: immunoSEQ multiplex PCR; TCRdb lists only in-frame clones, some missing. This table has nearly 25,000 clones, 65% to 85% appearing once. Source: CD4+ or CD8+ T cells sorted from blood, taken in a trial of the OX40 agonist ivuxolimab. The receptor source for this set is an adult with an advanced solid tumor such as melanoma, head and neck, liver or kidney cancer.

The gene calls are TRBV10-3 and TRBJ2-7; TRBD1 aligns across 7 bases. The CDR3 has 14 residues. V lost 6 bases to trimming and J lost 3 bases; unmatched junction nucleotides: 8. Per the germline V gene, CDR1 is ENHRY and CDR2 is SYGVKD. For the CDR3, the DNA is TGTGCCATCAGGGCCTCGACAGGGAGCTACGAGCAGTACTTC. Translated: CAIRASTGSYEQYF.

V usage is TRBV6-4 and J usage is TRBJ2-2, with 14 bases identical to TRBD2. The germline gives CDR1 MRHNA, CDR2 SNTAGT. The CDR3 is 16 residues long. J was trimmed by 4 bases and V by 9 bases; bases with no gene match: 7. The CDR3 loop is CASRFGTSGGTGELFF. Written as DNA, the CDR3 is TGTGCCAGTCGATTCGGGACTAGCGGGGGCACCGGGGAGCTGTTTTTT.

The rearrangement links TRBV5-1 to TRBJ2-3; tentatively, D is TRBD1 (5 bases). Trimming shortened V by 2 bases and J by 1 base, and 11 bases separated the two germline ends. Germline CDR1 reads SGHRS; CDR2 reads YFSETQ. The CDR3 extends over 15 amino acids. The CDR3 region is CASSLDSGGTDTQYF. Here the CDR3 DNA reads TGCGCCAGCAGCTTAGACAGTGGGGGCACAGATACGCAGTATTTT. The whole variable domain, remainder taken from reference TRBV5-1 and TRBJ2-3, is KAGVTQTPRYLIKTRGQQVTLSCSPISGHRSVSWYQQTPGQGLQFLFEYFSETQRNKGNFPGRFSGRQFSNSRSEMNVSTLELGDSALYLCASSLDSGGTDTQYFGPGTRLTVL.

This chain links TRBV5-6 with TRBJ1-1, with 10 positions matching TRBD1. There are 15 residues in the CDR3. CDR1 is SGHDT, CDR2 YYEEEE, per germline. V lost 3 bases, J lost 2 bases, and 4 bases stayed unmatched. The CDR3 sequence: CASSWGTGANTEAFF. The CDR3 DNA reads as TGTGCCAGCAGCTGGGGGACAGGGGCAAACACTGAAGCTTTCTTT.

V usage is TRBV5-8 and J usage is TRBJ1-1, with 8 bases that match TRBD1. This CDR3 comprises 16 residues. The V gene end was trimmed by 0 bases and the J gene end by 5 bases; junction bases not matched to a gene: 9. Germline lookup yields CDR1 SGHTS and CDR2 YDEGEE. CDR3 DNA: TGTGCCAGCAGCTTGGTATTGCGACAGGGGAAAACTGAAGCTTTCTTT. Amino acids: CASSLVLRQGKTEAFF.

The chain has TRBV6-5 and TRBJ1-1; no definite D call. Germline-derived CDR1 and CDR2 are MNHEY and SVGAGI. The length of the CDR3 is 13 residues. V lost 6 bases to trimming and J lost 1 base, with 9 bases between them. The CDR3 here is CASRLTRNTEAFF. CDR3 in DNA: TGTGCCAGCAGATTGACAAGGAACACTGAAGCTTTCTTT.

This chain uses TRBV6-4 with TRBJ2-6, with a possible D match to TRBD1 (5 bases). Trimming shortened V by 6 bases and J by 0 bases, and 9 bases separated the two germline ends. This CDR3 has 15 amino acids. Germline V gives CDR1 MRHNA, CDR2 SNTAGT. The CDR3 sequence is CASSQDSSGANVLTF. The CDR3 DNA sequence: TGTGCCAGCAGCCAAGACAGCTCTGGGGCCAACGTCCTGACTTTC.

The chain links TRBV27 to TRBJ1-1; D remains unclear. Germline assignment: CDR1 MNHEY and CDR2 SMNVEV (reference sequence). The CDR3 spans 17 residues. V lost 5 bases and J 3 bases, leaving 22 bases between the germline ends. The CDR3 DNA sequence: TGTGCCAGCAGTGGAAGGTCGGGGTGGGAGGCATACACTGAAGCTTTCTTT. Translation gives CASSGRSGWEAYTEAFF.

This clone was counted between two and nine times. The chain recombines TRBV19 with TRBJ1-6; D is ambiguous. V was pared by 8 bases and J by 0 bases, with 11 bases between. From germline, CDR1 is LNHDA and CDR2 SQIVND (reference sequence). The CDR3 has 15 amino acids. CDR3 sequence: CASREQSSYNSPLHF. The DNA for the CDR3 is TGTGCCAGTCGCGAACAGAGCTCCTATAATTCACCCCTCCACTTT.

The rearrangement uses TRBV7-2 and TRBJ1-6, with 10 bases lining up with TRBD1. The V gene end was trimmed by 4 bases and the J gene end by 9 bases; junction bases not matched to a gene: 3. The CDR3 spans 14 residues. The germline V gene encodes CDR1 SGHTA and CDR2 FQGNSA. This chain's CDR3 is CASSSGDRGSPLHF. DNA of the CDR3: TGTGCCAGCAGCTCGGGGGACAGGGGTTCACCCCTCCACTTT.

The V and J genes are TRBV11-2 and TRBJ2-7; 10 bases fit TRBD1. Germline V CDR1 and CDR2: SGHAT, FQNNGV. The V segment lost 5 bases and the J segment 3 bases; nucleotides outside the gene matches: 19. The CDR3 covers 19 residues. The CDR3 coding sequence is TGTGCCAGCAGCCCGAGCCTCAATTTCATTGGGGACAGGGGCTACGAGCAGTACTTC. It codes for CASSPSLNFIGDRGYEQYF.

The chain carries TRBV5-1 and TRBJ1-5; maybe TRBD1 (6 bases). The V and J ends lost 0 bases and 4 bases respectively, with 11 bases between them. The CDR3 loop spans 15 amino acids. The germline V gene encodes CDR1 SGHRS and CDR2 YFSETQ. CDR3 protein: CASSLAPGQNQPQHF. The CDR3 coding sequence is TGCGCCAGCAGCTTGGCCCCTGGACAGAATCAGCCCCAGCATTTT.

The chain combines TRBV11-2 with TRBJ1-4, with D possibly being TRBD1 (5 bases). CDR1 and CDR2 (germline): SGHAT, FQNNGV. Trimming removed 1 base from V and 4 bases from J, with 19 bases in between. CDR3 length: 18 amino acids. CDR3 sequence: CASSLAGQGGTGNEKLFF. CDR3 coding DNA: TGTGCCAGCAGCTTAGCGGGCCAGGGCGGGACGGGTAATGAAAAACTGTTTTTT. Full variable domain (missing parts from reference TRBV11-2 and TRBJ1-4): EAGVAQSPRYKIIEKRQSVAFWCNPISGHATLYWYQQILGQGPKLLIQFQNNGVVDDSQLPKDRFSAERLKGVDSTLKIQPAKLEDSAVYLCASSLAGQGGTGNEKLFFGSGTQLSVL.

V usage is TRBV7-9 and J usage is TRBJ2-5, with TRBD2 as a possible D gene (6 bases). V was trimmed by 5 bases and J by 3 bases, leaving 16 bases between them. The CDR3 extends over 15 amino acids. Per germline, CDR1 SEHNR and CDR2 FQNEAQ (reference sequence). CDR3 sequence reads: CASSPRDSPEETQYF. The DNA of the CDR3 is TGTGCCAGCAGCCCCCGGGACTCACCCGAAGAGACCCAGTACTTC.

V is TRBV5-1 and J is TRBJ1-5, with 7 nucleotides matching TRBD1. Germline CDR1 SGHRS, CDR2 YFSETQ. CDR3 length: 15 amino acids. V trimming: 0 bases; J trimming: 4 bases; junction bases outside the gene matches: 4. The CDR3 DNA follows: TGCGCCAGCAGCTTGGCGCCAGGGGGAAATCAGCCCCAGCATTTT. Its translation: CASSLAPGGNQPQHF.

The rearrangement joins TRBV18 to TRBJ1-4, with 9 bases matching TRBD1. The CDR3 spans 15 residues. In germline, CDR1 is KGHSH, CDR2 LQKENI. The V gene end was trimmed by 4 bases and the J gene end by 13 bases; junction bases not matched to a gene: 13. CDR3 in amino acids: CASSLDRGEEKGLFF. CDR3 DNA: TGTGCCAGCTCACTCGACAGGGGGGAAGAAAAGGGACTGTTTTTT. Based on the CDR3 plus reference TRBV18 and TRBJ1-4, the full variable domain is NAGVMQNPRHLVRRRGQEARLRCSPMKGHSHVYWYRQLPEEGLKFMVYLQKENIIDESGMPKERFSAEFPKEGPSILRIQQVVRGDSAAYFCASSLDRGEEKGLFFGSGTQLSVL.

This clone has a handful of counts. J is TRBJ2-3 and V is TRBV10-1, with 7 bases fitting TRBD1. V dropped 5 bases and J dropped 6; count of bases not matched to a gene: 8. CDR3 length: 14 amino acids. CDR1 is WNHNN, CDR2 SYGVQD, per germline (reference sequence). The CDR3 loop is CASSPLPRGDTQYF. For the CDR3, the DNA is TGCGCCAGCAGTCCGCTTCCCAGGGGGGATACGCAGTATTTT.

This clone was picked up a small number of times. This chain links TRBV5-1 with TRBJ2-7; 10 positions agree with TRBD1. With V trimmed by 2 bases and J by 6 bases, 8 bases remained unmatched. Per germline, CDR1 SGHRS and CDR2 YFSETQ. The CDR3 is 15 residues long. The CDR3 sequence: CASSFITGQGSEQYF. Here the CDR3 DNA reads TGCGCCAGCAGCTTTATCACGGGACAGGGGTCCGAGCAGTACTTC.

The chain combines TRBV11-2 with TRBJ1-1; 11 positions agree with TRBD1. The ends lost 6 bases at V and 5 bases at J; junction bases unmatched: 8. Looked up from germline, CDR1 is SGHAT and CDR2 is FQNNGV. CDR3 length: 15 residues. CDR3 nucleotide sequence: TGTGCCAGCAGGCCGGACAGGGGGCTGTCAACTGAAGCTTTCTTT. Translating it yields CASRPDRGLSTEAFF.

This chain joins TRBV5-6 and TRBJ2-1, with 7 bases fitting TRBD1. Germline CDR1 is SGHDT and CDR2 is YYEEEE. The CDR3 is 15 amino acids. J gave up 0 bases and V 2 bases, and 2 bases lay outside the gene matches. The CDR3, as DNA: TGTGCCAGCAGCTTCCGGACAGGCTCCTACAATGAGCAGTTCTTC. Amino acid sequence: CASSFRTGSYNEQFF.

The V gene is TRBV6-1, the J gene TRBJ2-3; 11 bases match TRBD2. V was clipped by 6 bases and J by 4 bases; unmatched bases: 3. CDR1 is MNHNS, CDR2 SASEGT, per germline. CDR3 length: 14 residues. The CDR3 spells CASRHSGGADTQYF. The CDR3 DNA reads as TGTGCCAGCAGACATAGCGGGGGGGCAGATACGCAGTATTTT.

The genes are TRBV7-9 and TRBJ1-1; TRBD1 matches 9 bases. Germline V gene data show CDR1 as SEHNR and CDR2 as FQNEAQ (reference sequence). V shed 6 bases and J 8 bases; nucleotides not matched to a gene: 10. The CDR3 contains 14 residues. CDR3 coding DNA: TGTGCCAGCAGTTCGGGACAGGGATCCTCCGAAGCTTTCTTT. Amino acids: CASSSGQGSSEAFF.

The chain is built from TRBV11-3 and TRBJ2-1, with D possibly being TRBD2 (6 bases). The CDR3 spans 16 residues. CDR1 SGHNT and CDR2 YENEEA come from the germline V gene. The V gene lost 5 bases and the J gene lost 4 bases, with 18 bases spanning the gap. The CDR3: CASSKDGGATYNEQFF. CDR3 DNA sequence: TGTGCCAGCAGCAAAGACGGGGGAGCTACATACAATGAGCAGTTCTTC.

Here the CDR3 DNA reads TGTGCCAGCTACTCTGCTGCGGGGACATCCACTGAAGCTTTCTTT. This sequence encodes CASYSAAGTSTEAFF. V and J are TRBV18 and TRBJ1-1, with D tentatively TRBD1 (6 bases). Trimming took 7 bases from V and 4 from J, leaving 19 bases between them. CDR1 is KGHSH and CDR2 is LQKENI in the germline V gene. This CDR3 comprises 15 residues.